This is a list of T cell receptor beta chains from one sample in a study of blood T cell repertoires in COVID-19. Repertoires were generated with immunoSEQ multiplex PCR, while TCRdb's copy carries only in-frame clones and drops some. Of 55,000 to 85,000 clones in the sample, 70% to 85% were seen once. Sequenced input: peripheral blood. These receptors were collected from a woman in her 70s with acute or convalescent COVID-19. The CDR3 runs from the conserved cysteine through the conserved F or W. Each record gives: D gene, J gene, V gene, clone size, CDR3 DNA, CDR3 protein. D genes are given only for firm matches. Clone size, where shown, is once, few, many, or a class for clones that have expanded.

>.|TRBJ1-4|TRBV29-1|.
TGCAGCGTTGTAGGAGACAGCAGTGAAAAACTGTTTTTT
CSVVGDSSEKLFF
>.|TRBJ1-2|TRBV25-1|.
TGTGCCAGCAGTGAATATGAGGCTGGCTACACCTTC
CASSEYEAGYTF
>.|TRBJ1-6|TRBV11-3|.
TGTGCCAGCAGCGAGAGCTCCTATAATTCACCCCTCCACTTT
CASSESSYNSPLHF
>TRBD1|TRBJ2-1|TRBV7-6|.
TGTGCCAGCAGCCCCCACCGAGACAGGGAATACAATGAGCAGTTCTTC
CASSPHRDREYNEQFF
>TRBD1|TRBJ2-2|TRBV10-3|.
TGTGCCATCAGAGGGGGGACAGGGGGTACGAATGGACCCGGGGAGCTGTTTTTT
CAIRGGTGGTNGPGELFF
>TRBD2|TRBJ2-3|TRBV19|.
TGTGCCAGTAGTAGGGCGGGAGCCCTCCCGGGGACAGATACGCAGTATTTT
CASSRAGALPGTDTQYF
>.|TRBJ1-2|TRBV28|.
TGTGCCAGCTACGGACGGGACACCCTTAACTATGGCTACACCTTC
CASYGRDTLNYGYTF
>.|TRBJ2-5|TRBV7-3|.
TGTGCCAGCAGCTTAATGGGCGGGACGACCCAGTACTTC
CASSLMGGTTQYF
>.|TRBJ1-1|TRBV6-1|.
TGTGCCAGCAGTGAAAACAGGGACACTGAAGCTTTCTTT
CASSENRDTEAFF
>TRBD2|TRBJ2-5|TRBV7-9|.
TGTGCCAGCAGCTCCCGACTAGCAGAGACCCAGTACTTC
CASSSRLAETQYF
>.|TRBJ1-5|TRBV6-5|.
TGTGCCAGCATGGAGGACAGTTACAATCAGCCCCAGCATTTT
CASMEDSYNQPQHF
>.|TRBJ2-7|TRBV2|.
TGTGCCAGCAGTGAAGAGGGGTTCGGGCCCTACGAGCAGTACTTC
CASSEEGFGPYEQYF
>.|TRBJ2-3|TRBV29-1|.
TGCAGCGTTGGGCTAGCGTTACATTTT
CSVGLALHF
>TRBD1|TRBJ1-4|TRBV29-1|.
TGCAGCGTTGGAGGGGGCTGGGAGGAAAAACTGTTTTTT
CSVGGGWEEKLFF
>TRBD1|TRBJ2-1|TRBV28|.
TGTGCCAGCTGGAGGCCGGGACAGGGGGCTTTCGGGACTAGCGCCAATGAGCAGTTCTTC
CASWRPGQGAFGTSANEQFF
>.|TRBJ1-2|TRBV29-1|.
TGCAGCGTGAACTCGGGACATAACTATGGCTACACCTTC
CSVNSGHNYGYTF
>.|TRBJ2-1|TRBV5-6|.
TGTGCCAGCACCTCCGGACGGGGCAATGAGCAGTTCTTC
CASTSGRGNEQFF
>TRBD1|TRBJ1-1|TRBV27|.
TGTGCCAGCAGTTCTCAGGGGGCTGAAGCTTTCTTT
CASSSQGAEAFF
>.|TRBJ2-2|TRBV4-3|.
TGCGCCAGCAGCCAAGGCCGCCAGGGTCTTACCGGGGAGCTGTTTTTT
CASSQGRQGLTGELFF
>.|TRBJ1-1|TRBV12-3/TRBV12-4|.
TGTGCCAGCAGAAACAGTAGGAACACTGAAGCTTTCTTT
CASRNSRNTEAFF
>TRBD1|TRBJ2-7|TRBV4-1|.
TGCGCCAGCAGCCATTTGAGATTTGGGACAGGGACGGGCGAGCAGTACTTC
CASSHLRFGTGTGEQYF
>.|TRBJ1-2|TRBV12-3/TRBV12-4|.
TGTGCCAGCAGTACATACTATGGCTACACCTTC
CASSTYYGYTF
>.|TRBJ1-2|TRBV19|.
TGTGCCAGTTCGCCCTTCAGGGGAGACCACTATGGCTACACCTTC
CASSPFRGDHYGYTF
>.|TRBJ2-6|TRBV7-9|.
TGTGCCAGCAGCTTAGAGCGAGTCTCTGGGGCCAACGTCCTGACTTTC
CASSLERVSGANVLTF
>.|TRBJ2-2|TRBV2|.
TGTGCCAGCAGTGTCTTGACAAACACCGGGGAGCTGTTTTTT
CASSVLTNTGELFF
>TRBD1|TRBJ2-1|TRBV7-9|.
TGTGCCAGTCGAAAAGGGGGACAGGGACCAGATGAGCAGTTCTTC
CASRKGGQGPDEQFF
>.|TRBJ2-6|TRBV2|once
TGTGCCAAGACCGGGAGACCCAAACCCTCTGGGGCCAACGTCCTGACTTTC
CAKTGRPKPSGANVLTF
>TRBD1|TRBJ2-2|TRBV5-1|few
TGCGCCAGCAGCTTAACTAGGACAGGAAACACCGGGGAGCTGTTTTTT
CASSLTRTGNTGELFF
>.|TRBJ2-6|TRBV5-1|few
TGCGCCAGCAGCTTAAGCTACTCTGGGGCCAACGTCCTGACTTTC
CASSLSYSGANVLTF
>TRBD2|TRBJ2-1|TRBV4-3|.
TGCGCCAGCAGCCACTTAAGCGGGGGTTCCTACAATGAGCAGTTCTTC
CASSHLSGGSYNEQFF
>.|TRBJ2-1|TRBV3-1/TRBV3-2|.
TGTGCCAGCAGCCAAGGGCGACTACTAAGCTCCTACAATGAGCAGTTCTTC
CASSQGRLLSSYNEQFF
>.|TRBJ2-7|TRBV28|.
TGTGCCAGCAGTTTCCTGTCCCGGGGTACAGCGAACGAGCAGTACTTC
CASSFLSRGTANEQYF
>TRBD1|TRBJ1-4|TRBV28|.
TGTGCCACCCAGTACCCGGGACAGGGACTTGAAAAACTGTTTTTT
CATQYPGQGLEKLFF
>TRBD1|TRBJ1-1|TRBV3-1/TRBV3-2|.
TGTGCCAGCAGCCAAGATTTTAGGACAGGGAGGGGGGAAGACACTGAAGCTTTCTTT
CASSQDFRTGRGEDTEAFF
>TRBD1|TRBJ1-5|TRBV5-1|.
TGCGCCAGCAGCACATCGGGACAGCCAAATCAGCCCCAGCATTTT
CASSTSGQPNQPQHF
>TRBD2|TRBJ2-7|TRBV5-1|.
TGCGCCAGCAGCTTGGCCCGATTAGCGGGGGAGAGCTCCTACGAGCAGTACTTC
CASSLARLAGESSYEQYF
>TRBD1|TRBJ2-7|TRBV13|.
TGTGCCAGCAGCCGTCAGGGGGATTTTAGCTACGAGCAGTACTTC
CASSRQGDFSYEQYF
>TRBD1|TRBJ2-3|TRBV27|.
TGTGCCAGCAGTTTGGCAGGGGGCCCAGATACGCAGTATTTT
CASSLAGGPDTQYF